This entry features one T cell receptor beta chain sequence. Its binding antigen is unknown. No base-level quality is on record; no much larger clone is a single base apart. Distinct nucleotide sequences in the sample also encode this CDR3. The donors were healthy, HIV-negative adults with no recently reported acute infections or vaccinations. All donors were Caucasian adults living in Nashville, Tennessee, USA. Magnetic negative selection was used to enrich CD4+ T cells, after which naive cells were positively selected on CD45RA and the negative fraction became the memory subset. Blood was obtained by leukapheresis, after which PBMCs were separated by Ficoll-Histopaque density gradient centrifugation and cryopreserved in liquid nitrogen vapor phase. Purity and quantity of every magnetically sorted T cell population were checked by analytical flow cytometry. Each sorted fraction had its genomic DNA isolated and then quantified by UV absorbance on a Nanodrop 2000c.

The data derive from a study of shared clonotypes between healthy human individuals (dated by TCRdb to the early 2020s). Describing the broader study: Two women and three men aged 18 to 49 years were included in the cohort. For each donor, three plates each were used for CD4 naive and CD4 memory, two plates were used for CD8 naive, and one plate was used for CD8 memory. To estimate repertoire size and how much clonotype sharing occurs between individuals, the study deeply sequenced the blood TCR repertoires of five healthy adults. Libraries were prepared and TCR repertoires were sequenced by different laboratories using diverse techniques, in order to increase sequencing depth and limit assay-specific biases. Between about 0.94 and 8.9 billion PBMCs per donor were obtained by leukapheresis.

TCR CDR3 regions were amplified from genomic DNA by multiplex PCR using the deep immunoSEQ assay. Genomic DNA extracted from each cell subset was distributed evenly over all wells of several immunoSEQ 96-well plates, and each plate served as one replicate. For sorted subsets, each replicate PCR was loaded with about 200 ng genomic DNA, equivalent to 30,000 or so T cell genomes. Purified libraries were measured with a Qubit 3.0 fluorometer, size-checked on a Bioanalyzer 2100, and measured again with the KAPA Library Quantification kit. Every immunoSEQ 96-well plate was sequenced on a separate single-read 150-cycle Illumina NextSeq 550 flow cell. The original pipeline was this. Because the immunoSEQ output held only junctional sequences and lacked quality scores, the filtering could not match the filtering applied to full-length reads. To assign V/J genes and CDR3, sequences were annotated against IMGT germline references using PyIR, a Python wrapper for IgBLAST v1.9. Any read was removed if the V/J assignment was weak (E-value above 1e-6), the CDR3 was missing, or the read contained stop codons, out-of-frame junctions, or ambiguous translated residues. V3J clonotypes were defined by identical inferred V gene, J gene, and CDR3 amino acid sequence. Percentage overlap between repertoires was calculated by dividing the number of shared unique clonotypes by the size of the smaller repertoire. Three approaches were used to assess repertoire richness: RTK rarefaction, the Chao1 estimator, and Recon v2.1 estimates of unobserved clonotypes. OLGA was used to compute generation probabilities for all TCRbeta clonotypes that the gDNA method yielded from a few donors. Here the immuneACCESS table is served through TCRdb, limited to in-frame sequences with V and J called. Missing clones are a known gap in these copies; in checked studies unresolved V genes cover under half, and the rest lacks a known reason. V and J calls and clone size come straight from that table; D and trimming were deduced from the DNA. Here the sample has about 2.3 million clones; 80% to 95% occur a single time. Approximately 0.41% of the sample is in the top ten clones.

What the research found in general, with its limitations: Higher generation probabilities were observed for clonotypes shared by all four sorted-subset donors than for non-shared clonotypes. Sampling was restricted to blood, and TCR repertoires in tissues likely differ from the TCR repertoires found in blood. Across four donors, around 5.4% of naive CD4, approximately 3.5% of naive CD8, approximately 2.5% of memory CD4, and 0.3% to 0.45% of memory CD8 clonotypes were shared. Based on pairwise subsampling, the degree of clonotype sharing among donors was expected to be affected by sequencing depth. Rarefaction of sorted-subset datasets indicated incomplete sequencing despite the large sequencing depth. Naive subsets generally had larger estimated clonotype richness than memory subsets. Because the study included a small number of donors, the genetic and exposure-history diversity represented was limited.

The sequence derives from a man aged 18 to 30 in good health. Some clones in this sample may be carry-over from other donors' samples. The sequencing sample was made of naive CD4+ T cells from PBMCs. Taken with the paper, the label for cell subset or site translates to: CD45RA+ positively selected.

DNA sequence: TGCAGTGCCCGTAAATCCTACGAGCAGTACTTC. Its product reads: CSARKSYEQYF. The receptor chain draws on TRBV20-1 and TRBJ2-7; too little of a D gene remains to name it. CDR1 and CDR2 are read off the germline V gene (reference sequence) as DFQATT and SNEGSKA. The CDR3 numbers 11 residues from cysteine through phenylalanine. Only the CDR3 region is kept as DNA, spanning 33 bases read in frame from base 1. The junction carries 7 bases between V and J, which are trimmed by 6 bases and 1 base respectively.